Listed below are T cell receptor beta chains from one sample, sequenced in a study of cytomegalovirus exposure and HLA in healthy donors. Assay: immunoSEQ multiplex PCR; the TCRdb copy retains only in-frame clones and omits some. The sample yields approximately 120,000 clones, 70% to 90% seen once. Sequencing was carried out using PBMCs. The receptors were gathered from a man younger than 35 in good health and CMV-seropositive. The CDR3 runs from the conserved cysteine through the conserved F or W. Fields, in order: D gene, clone size, J gene, V gene, CDR3 protein, CDR3 DNA. The D gene is left open where the match is weak. Not every row has a clone size; where given, it reads once, few, many or a size class.

>TRBD1|NA|TRBJ1-5|TRBV6-1
CASSVSGGRGNQPQHF
TGTGCCAGCAGTGTTTCAGGGGGCCGGGGCAATCAGCCCCAGCATTTT
>NA|NA|TRBJ2-5|TRBV10-3
CAISESRVTQYF
TGTGCCATCAGTGAGTCGAGAGTGACCCAGTACTTC
>NA|NA|TRBJ1-2|TRBV2
CASRGGNYGYTF
TGTGCCAGCAGGGGGGGGAACTATGGCTACACCTTC
>NA|NA|TRBJ1-1|TRBV4-1
CASSHPGGRGNTEAFF
TGCGCCAGCAGCCACCCCGGGGGGCGGGGGAACACTGAAGCTTTCTTT
>NA|NA|TRBJ2-2|TRBV28
CASSTGVAVNTGELFF
TGTGCCAGCAGCACCGGGGTAGCGGTGAACACCGGGGAGCTGTTTTTT
>NA|once|TRBJ2-1|TRBV7-9
CASSLGRGEVYYSYNEQFF
TGTGCCAGCAGCTTAGGAAGGGGTGAAGTCTACTACTCCTACAATGAGCAGTTCTTC
>TRBD1|NA|TRBJ1-2|TRBV7-8
CASTKGQLYGYTF
TGTGCCAGCACCAAGGGACAGCTGTATGGCTACACCTTC
>NA|NA|TRBJ2-3|TRBV18
CASSPPGGASTDTQYF
TGTGCCAGCTCACCACCGGGGGGTGCCAGCACAGATACGCAGTATTTT
>NA|NA|TRBJ1-5|TRBV7-8
CASSLVGDQPQHF
TGTGCCAGCAGCTTAGTCGGGGATCAGCCCCAGCATTTT
>TRBD2|NA|TRBJ2-3|TRBV6-4
CASSDRSGGSTDTQYF
TGTGCCAGCAGTGACCGGAGCGGGGGGTCCACAGATACGCAGTATTTT
>NA|NA|TRBJ1-1|TRBV11-2
CASSLEGARSTEAFF
TGTGCCAGCAGCTTAGAAGGGGCGCGGAGCACTGAAGCTTTCTTT
>NA|NA|TRBJ1-2|TRBV5-6
CASSLGDRHLYGYTF
TGTGCCAGCAGCTTAGGTGACAGGCACCTCTATGGCTACACCTTC
>NA|NA|TRBJ1-1|TRBV27
CASSLEGNTEAFF
TGTGCCAGCAGTTTAGAGGGGAACACTGAAGCTTTCTTT
>NA|NA|TRBJ2-1|TRBV5-4
CASSLNRDSYNEQFF
TGTGCCAGCAGCTTAAACAGGGACTCCTACAATGAGCAGTTCTTC
>TRBD1|once|TRBJ1-2|TRBV2
CASSEERGQAGGYTF
TGTGCCAGCAGTGAGGAGAGGGGGCAGGCTGGTGGCTACACCTTC
>TRBD1|NA|TRBJ1-1|TRBV19
CASSRGTGERAFF
TGTGCCAGTAGTAGAGGGACAGGGGAGAGAGCTTTCTTT
>NA|NA|TRBJ2-7|TRBV19
CASSRDRREQYF
TGTGCCAGTAGTAGAGACCGCCGGGAGCAGTACTTC
>NA|once|TRBJ2-5|TRBV4-1
CASSQGGETRYF
TGCGCCAGCAGCCAAGGGGGGGAGACCCGGTACTTC
>TRBD2|NA|TRBJ2-5|TRBV25-1
CASSEYRASGAEETQYF
TGTGCCAGCAGTGAATATCGGGCTAGCGGGGCCGAAGAGACCCAGTACTTC
>TRBD2|NA|TRBJ2-3|TRBV19
CASSISGTTDTQYF
TGTGCCAGTAGTATATCCGGGACTACGGATACGCAGTATTTT
>NA|NA|TRBJ1-3|TRBV29-1
CSVEDPQAAGGNTIYF
TGCAGCGTTGAAGATCCACAGGCGGCCGGTGGAAACACCATATATTTT
>NA|NA|TRBJ2-3|TRBV30
CAWSVGGDTQYF
TGTGCCTGGAGTGTCGGTGGAGATACGCAGTATTTT
>TRBD1|NA|TRBJ1-2|TRBV13
CASSSQFDRDRGGYTF
TGTGCCAGCAGCTCTCAGTTCGACAGGGACAGGGGGGGCTACACCTTC
>NA|NA|TRBJ2-5|TRBV6-5
CASSYGVGGRETQYF
TGTGCCAGCAGTTACGGGGTCGGGGGGCGAGAGACCCAGTACTTC
>TRBD2|NA|TRBJ2-1|TRBV18
CASSPTSGGDNEQFF
TGTGCCAGCTCACCTACTAGCGGGGGTGACAATGAGCAGTTCTTC
>NA|few|TRBJ1-1|TRBV29-1
CSVEKPMNTEAFF
TGCAGCGTTGAGAAGCCGATGAACACTGAAGCTTTCTTT
>TRBD1|NA|TRBJ1-5|TRBV28
CASSLNTGGGNQPQHF
TGTGCCAGCAGTTTAAATACAGGGGGGGGCAATCAGCCCCAGCATTTT
>TRBD2|once|TRBJ2-1|TRBV6-1
CASSEGTSGPGVQFF
TGTGCCAGCAGTGAGGGGACTAGCGGACCTGGCGTGCAGTTCTTC
>NA|NA|TRBJ2-3|TRBV6-5
CASSYSSGLSDTQYF
TGTGCCAGCAGTTATTCGAGCGGGTTGTCAGATACGCAGTATTTT
>NA|NA|TRBJ1-1|TRBV11-1
CASSWGGPNEAFF
TGTGCCAGCAGCTGGGGGGGCCCTAATGAAGCTTTCTTT
>TRBD1|NA|TRBJ2-1|TRBV7-9
CASSATGLGHEQFF
TGTGCCAGCAGCGCGACAGGGTTGGGGCATGAGCAGTTCTTC
>NA|few|TRBJ1-1|TRBV4-1
CASSPWAGNTEAFF
TGCGCCAGCAGCCCTTGGGCTGGTAACACTGAAGCTTTCTTT
>NA|NA|TRBJ1-2|TRBV5-1
CASSLESANYGYTF
TGCGCCAGCAGCTTGGAGTCAGCTAACTATGGCTACACCTTC
>TRBD2|NA|TRBJ2-3|TRBV9
CASSPTSSGGPGTQYF
TGTGCCAGCAGCCCTACTTCTAGCGGGGGGCCTGGTACGCAGTATTTT
>NA|NA|TRBJ1-6|TRBV14
CASSQNAGSPLHF
TGTGCCAGCAGCCAAAATGCGGGTTCACCCCTCCACTTT
>TRBD1|NA|TRBJ1-2|TRBV6-5
CASSQPGQGNGYTF
TGTGCCAGCAGCCAACCGGGACAGGGTAATGGCTACACCTTC